This T cell receptor (beta chain) derives from a study of T cell changes during pregnancy in multiple sclerosis. This clone appeared a few times. CDR3 size: 13 residues. Trimming took off 1 base at V and 8 bases at J, with 11 bases between the two ends. Germline CDR1 and CDR2: LNHDA and SQIVND (reference sequence). Assay: immunoSEQ multiplex PCR; the TCRdb copy retains only in-frame clones and omits some. The sample has approximately 45,000 clones, approximately 89% seen once. This chain links TRBV19 with TRBJ1-2; D possibly corresponds to TRBD1 (6 bases). The clonotype was recovered from a female donor with multiple sclerosis, enrolled in a pregnancy study. The specimen comprised CD8+ T cells from peripheral blood mononuclear cells, sampled in the second trimester of pregnancy. The CDR3 loop is CASSIGPGDGYTF. The CDR3 nucleotides are TGTGCCAGTAGTATAGGGCCAGGGGACGGCTACACCTTC.